This is a list of T cell receptor beta chains from one sample in a study of T cells expressing NK-cell markers. TCRdb reprocessed the 5' RACE reads; each CDR3 protein has one entry and no DNA is given. This listing includes 350,000 to 450,000 distinct CDR3 sequences. Sequencing input: blood T cells: a sorted CD56 or NKG2C T cell subset, CD4+ or CD8+ T cells, or bulk PBMC T cells (not recorded which). The source is a man aged 18-75 years in good health. Both conserved end residues are part of each CDR3.

V,J,CDR3
TRBV6-1,TRBJ1-2,CASSLIGGNYGYTF
TRBV9,TRBJ2-7,CASSGARDDYEQYF
TRBV12-3/TRBV12-4,TRBJ1-4,CASSLGRGGEKLFF
TRBV12-3/TRBV12-4,TRBJ1-6,CASSPMDREHSPLHF
TRBV30,TRBJ2-7,CACQQGAGGAQYF
TRBV20-1,TRBJ2-4,CSAPDRGLAKNIQYF
TRBV4-1,TRBJ2-5,CASSDPGGRETQYF
TRBV12-3/TRBV12-4,TRBJ2-5,CASRPDRGVRETQYF
TRBV25-1,TRBJ2-3,CASSEPRGLGDTQYF
TRBV20-1,TRBJ2-1,CSAASISGTGSYNEQFF
TRBV6-1,TRBJ1-1,CASRAEPHRNTEAFF
TRBV7-2,TRBJ2-3,CASSPGLAGNTQYF
TRBV24-1,TRBJ2-1,CATRTLRREWSNEQFF
TRBV5-1,TRBJ1-5,CASSLLGYSNQPQHF
TRBV20-1,TRBJ2-7,CSADPLLAGGYEQYF
TRBV5-1,TRBJ2-5,CASSPGTSGAIRETQYF
TRBV5-1,TRBJ2-7,CASSLDLGQGSEQYF